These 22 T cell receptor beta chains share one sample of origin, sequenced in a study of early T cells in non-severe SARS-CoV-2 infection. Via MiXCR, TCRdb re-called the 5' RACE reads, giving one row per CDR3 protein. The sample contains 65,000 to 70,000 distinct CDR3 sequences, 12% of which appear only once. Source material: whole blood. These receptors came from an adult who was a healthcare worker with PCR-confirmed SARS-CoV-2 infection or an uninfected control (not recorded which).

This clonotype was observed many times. CDR3 sequence reads: CASSEDRGRGYGYTF. In DNA form, the CDR3 reads TGTGCCAGCAGTGAAGACAGGGGGCGAGGCTATGGCTACACCTTC. The chain recombines TRBV6-1 with TRBJ1-2; TRBD1 agrees at 9 bases. Germline V gene data show CDR1 as MNHNS and CDR2 as SASEGT. The CDR3 covers 15 residues. J lost 4 bases, V lost 1 base, and 4 bases had no gene match.

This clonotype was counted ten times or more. CDR3 in DNA: TGTGCCAGCCGCTCTCAGGGGGGCGCCTACGAGCAGTACTTC. This gives the protein CASRSQGGAYEQYF. The V call is TRBV6-5, the J call TRBJ2-7, with D perhaps matching TRBD1 (7 bases). Trimming shortened V by 8 bases and J by 2 bases, and 16 bases separated the two germline ends. The CDR3 totals 14 residues. CDR1 is MNHEY, CDR2 SVGAGI, per germline.

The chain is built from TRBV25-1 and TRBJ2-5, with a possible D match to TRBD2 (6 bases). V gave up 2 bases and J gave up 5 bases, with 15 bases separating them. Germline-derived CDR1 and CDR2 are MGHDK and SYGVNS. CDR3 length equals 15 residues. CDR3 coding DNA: TGTGCCAGCAGTGAACCTCGCGGGGCAGCCGAGACCCAGTACTTC. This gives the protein CASSEPRGAAETQYF.

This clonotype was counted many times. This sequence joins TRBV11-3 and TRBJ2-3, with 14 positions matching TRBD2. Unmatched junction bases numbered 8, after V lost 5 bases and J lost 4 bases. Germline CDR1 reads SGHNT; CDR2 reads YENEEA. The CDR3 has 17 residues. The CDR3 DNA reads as TGTGCCAGCAGCCCCGGCCGACTAGCGGGGGGGGCAGATACGCAGTATTTT. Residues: CASSPGRLAGGADTQYF.

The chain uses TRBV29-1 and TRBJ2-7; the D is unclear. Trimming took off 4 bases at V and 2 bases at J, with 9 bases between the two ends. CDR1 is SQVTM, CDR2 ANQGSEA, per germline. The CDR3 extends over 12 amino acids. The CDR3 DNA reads TGCAGCGTTGGCTCAAGGGCCTACGAGCAGTACTTC. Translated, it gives CSVGSRAYEQYF.

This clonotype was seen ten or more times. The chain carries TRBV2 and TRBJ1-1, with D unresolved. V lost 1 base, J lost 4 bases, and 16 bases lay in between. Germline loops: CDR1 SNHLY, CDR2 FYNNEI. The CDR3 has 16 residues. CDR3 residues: CASSEVVMGTGTEAFF. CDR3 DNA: TGTGCCAGCAGTGAAGTAGTCATGGGTACGGGCACTGAAGCTTTCTTT.

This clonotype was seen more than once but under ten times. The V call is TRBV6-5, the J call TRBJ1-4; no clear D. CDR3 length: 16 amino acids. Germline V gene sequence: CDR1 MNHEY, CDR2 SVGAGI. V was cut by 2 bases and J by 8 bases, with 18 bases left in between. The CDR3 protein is CASSYAPAAHWEKLFF. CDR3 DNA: TGTGCCAGCAGTTACGCCCCGGCCGCGCATTGGGAAAAACTGTTTTTT.

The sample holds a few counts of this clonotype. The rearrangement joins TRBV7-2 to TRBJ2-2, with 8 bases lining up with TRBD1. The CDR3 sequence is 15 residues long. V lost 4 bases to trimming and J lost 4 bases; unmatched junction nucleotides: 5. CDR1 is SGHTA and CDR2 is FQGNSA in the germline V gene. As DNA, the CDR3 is TGTGCCAGCAGCTGGACAGGGTCAAGCACCGGGGAGCTGTTTTTT. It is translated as CASSWTGSSTGELFF.

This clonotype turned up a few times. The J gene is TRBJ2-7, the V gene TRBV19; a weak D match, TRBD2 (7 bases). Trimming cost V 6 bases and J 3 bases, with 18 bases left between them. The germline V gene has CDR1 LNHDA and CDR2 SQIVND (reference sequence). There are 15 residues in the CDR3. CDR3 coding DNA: TGTGCCAGTAGATGGGGGGGAGACAGGAACTACGAGCAGTACTTC. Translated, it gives CASRWGGDRNYEQYF.

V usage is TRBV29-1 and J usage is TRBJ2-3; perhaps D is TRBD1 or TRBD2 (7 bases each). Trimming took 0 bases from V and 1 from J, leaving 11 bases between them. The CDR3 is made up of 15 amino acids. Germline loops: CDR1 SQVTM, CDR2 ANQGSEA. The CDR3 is CSVEDPGGGTDTQYF. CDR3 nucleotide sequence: TGCAGCGTTGAAGATCCAGGGGGGGGCACAGATACGCAGTATTTT.

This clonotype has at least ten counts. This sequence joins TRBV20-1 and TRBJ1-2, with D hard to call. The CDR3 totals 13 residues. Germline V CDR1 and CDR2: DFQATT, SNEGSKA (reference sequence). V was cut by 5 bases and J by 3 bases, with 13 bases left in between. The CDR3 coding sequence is TGCAGTGCTCCACGAAAAGGGTACTATGGCTACACCTTC. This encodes CSAPRKGYYGYTF.

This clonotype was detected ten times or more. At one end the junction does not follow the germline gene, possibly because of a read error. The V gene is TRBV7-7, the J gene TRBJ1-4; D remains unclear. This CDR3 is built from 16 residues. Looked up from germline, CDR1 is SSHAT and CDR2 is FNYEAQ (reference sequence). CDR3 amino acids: CASSLRPGGTNEKLFF. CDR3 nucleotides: TGTGCTAGCAGCTTACGACCCGGCGGTACTAATGAAAAACTGTTTTTT.

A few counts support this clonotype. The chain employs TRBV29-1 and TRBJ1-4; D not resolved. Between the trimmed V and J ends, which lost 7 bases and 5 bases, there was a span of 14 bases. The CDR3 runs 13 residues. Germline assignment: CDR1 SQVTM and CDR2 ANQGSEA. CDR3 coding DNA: TGCAGCGCTGCCCTCGGAGGAAATGAAAAACTGTTTTTT. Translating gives CSAALGGNEKLFF.

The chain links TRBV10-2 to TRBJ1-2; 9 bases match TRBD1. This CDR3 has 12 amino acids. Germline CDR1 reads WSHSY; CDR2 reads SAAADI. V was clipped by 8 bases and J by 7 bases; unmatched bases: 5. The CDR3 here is CASYGQGLGYTF. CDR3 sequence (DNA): TGCGCCAGCTATGGACAGGGGCTTGGCTACACCTTC.

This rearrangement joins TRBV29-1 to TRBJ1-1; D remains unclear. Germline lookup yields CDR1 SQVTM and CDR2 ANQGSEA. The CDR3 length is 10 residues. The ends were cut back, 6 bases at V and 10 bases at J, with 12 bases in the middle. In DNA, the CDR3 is TGCAGCGTCCCCGGTCCCCGAGCTTTCTTT. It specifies CSVPGPRAFF. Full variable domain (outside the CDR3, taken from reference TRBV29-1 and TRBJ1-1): SAVISQKPSRDICQRGTSLTIQCQVDSQVTMMFWYRQQPGQSLTLIATANQGSEATYESGFVIDKFPISRPNLTFSTLTVSNMSPEDSSIYLCSVPGPRAFFGQGTRLTVV.

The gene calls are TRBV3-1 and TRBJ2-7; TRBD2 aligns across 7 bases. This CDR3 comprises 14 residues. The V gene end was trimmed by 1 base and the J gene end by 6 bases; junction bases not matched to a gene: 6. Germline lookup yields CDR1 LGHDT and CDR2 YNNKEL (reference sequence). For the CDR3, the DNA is TGTGCCAGCAGCCAAGGCGGCGGGGGTAGCGAGCAGTACTTC. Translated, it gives CASSQGGGGSEQYF.

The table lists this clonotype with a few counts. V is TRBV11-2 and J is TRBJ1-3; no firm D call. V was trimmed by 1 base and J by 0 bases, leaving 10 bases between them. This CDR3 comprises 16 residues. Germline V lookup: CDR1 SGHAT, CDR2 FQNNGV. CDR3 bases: TGTGCCAGCAGCTTAGGGGCCCTTTCCTCTGGAAACACCATATATTTT. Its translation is CASSLGALSSGNTIYF. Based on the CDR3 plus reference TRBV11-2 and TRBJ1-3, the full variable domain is EAGVAQSPRYKIIEKRQSVAFWCNPISGHATLYWYQQILGQGPKLLIQFQNNGVVDDSQLPKDRFSAERLKGVDSTLKIQPAKLEDSAVYLCASSLGALSSGNTIYFGEGSWLTVV.

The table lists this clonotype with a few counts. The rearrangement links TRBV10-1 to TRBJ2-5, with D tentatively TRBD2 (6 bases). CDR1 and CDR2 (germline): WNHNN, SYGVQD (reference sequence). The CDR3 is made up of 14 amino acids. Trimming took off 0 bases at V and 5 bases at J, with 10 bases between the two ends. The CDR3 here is CASSESGRGETQYF. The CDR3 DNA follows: TGCGCCAGCAGTGAGTCCGGCCGGGGGGAGACCCAGTACTTC.

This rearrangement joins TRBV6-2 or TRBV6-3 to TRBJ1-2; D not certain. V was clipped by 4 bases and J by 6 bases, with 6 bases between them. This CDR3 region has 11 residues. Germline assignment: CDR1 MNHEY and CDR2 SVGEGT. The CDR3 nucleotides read TGTGCCAGCAGTTTCCTCAATGGCTACACCTTC. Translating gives CASSFLNGYTF.

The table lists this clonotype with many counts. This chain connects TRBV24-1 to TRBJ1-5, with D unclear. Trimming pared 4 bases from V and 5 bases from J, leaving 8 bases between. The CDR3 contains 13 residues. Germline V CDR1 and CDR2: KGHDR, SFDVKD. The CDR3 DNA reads TGTGCCACCAGTGAAGGAGGTGATCAGCCCCAGCATTTT. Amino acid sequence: CATSEGGDQPQHF.

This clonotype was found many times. This CDR3 is CASSLGQNYEQYF. CDR3 DNA sequence: TGTGCCAGCAGTTTAGGCCAGAACTACGAGCAGTACTTC. J is TRBJ2-7 and V is TRBV12-3 or TRBV12-4; no clear D gene. Trimming removed 1 base from V and 3 bases from J, with 7 bases in between. There are 13 residues in the CDR3.

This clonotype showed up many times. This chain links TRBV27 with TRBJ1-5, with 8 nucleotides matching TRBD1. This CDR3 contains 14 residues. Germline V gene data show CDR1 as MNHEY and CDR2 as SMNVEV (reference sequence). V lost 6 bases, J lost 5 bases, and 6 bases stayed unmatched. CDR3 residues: CASRSGTGHQPQHF. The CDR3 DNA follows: TGTGCCAGCAGATCGGGGACAGGTCATCAGCCCCAGCATTTT.